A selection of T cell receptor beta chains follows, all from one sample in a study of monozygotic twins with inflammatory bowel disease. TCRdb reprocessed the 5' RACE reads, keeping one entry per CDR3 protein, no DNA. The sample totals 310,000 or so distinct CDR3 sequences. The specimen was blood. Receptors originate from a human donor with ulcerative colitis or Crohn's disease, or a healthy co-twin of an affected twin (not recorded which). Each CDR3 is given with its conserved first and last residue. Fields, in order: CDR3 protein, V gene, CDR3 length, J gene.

CASSFLDRSAFF,TRBV28,12,TRBJ1-1
CASSPWTGGDEQYF,TRBV3-1,14,TRBJ2-7
CASSSPQWEKLFF,TRBV7-9,13,TRBJ1-4
CSESGVEYEQFF,TRBV20-1,12,TRBJ2-1
CASSLAGGANYGYTF,TRBV5-5,15,TRBJ1-2
CASSLRTPNTEAFF,TRBV5-6,14,TRBJ1-1
CASSVTSGGYEQYF,TRBV5-1,14,TRBJ2-7
CASSPWAAEDNEQFF,TRBV28,15,TRBJ2-1
CASSLDKGSGEQYF,TRBV11-2,14,TRBJ2-7
CASSSDSTANTEAFF,TRBV19,15,TRBJ1-1
CASSLPADAVPRNTEAFF,TRBV5-1,18,TRBJ1-1
CATSDSRDRGKTDTQYF,TRBV24-1,17,TRBJ2-3
CASSPQGDYEQYF,TRBV5-1,13,TRBJ2-7
CASSYGDPSGYGYTF,TRBV6-5,15,TRBJ1-2
CASRRTYNEQFF,TRBV19,12,TRBJ2-1
CASSQIGVNTGELFF,TRBV11-2,15,TRBJ2-2
CATSLGGEQYF,TRBV24-1,11,TRBJ2-7
CASRRTIQDNEQFF,TRBV27,14,TRBJ2-1
CSARVPPGLAGGVETQYF,TRBV20-1,18,TRBJ2-5
CATSDSSGRAEQYF,TRBV24-1,14,TRBJ2-7
CSGLGPGNIQYF,TRBV20-1,12,TRBJ2-4
CASTLTGHETQYF,TRBV5-5,13,TRBJ2-5
CASSLRRGNDGYTF,TRBV7-2,14,TRBJ1-2
CASSRRGLDTQYF,TRBV3-1,13,TRBJ2-3
CASSLVGSQGGYTF,TRBV12-3/TRBV12-4,14,TRBJ1-2
CSARQGATGPLHF,TRBV29-1,13,TRBJ1-6
CASSKAGTGHGYTF,TRBV21-1,14,TRBJ1-2
CASSEFSDGMYSNQPQHF,TRBV6-1,18,TRBJ1-5
CSAEGQTYEQYF,TRBV20-1,12,TRBJ2-7